This TCR beta chain was recorded in a study of blood T cell repertoires in COVID-19. Generated by immunoSEQ multiplex PCR, the TCRdb table keeps only in-frame clones and is missing some. The table lists 150,000 to 200,000 clones, about 85% of them singletons. The specimen was peripheral blood. This receptor was taken from a woman under 40 with active or convalescent COVID-19.

CDR3 sequence reads: CASSLGGTSGSRETQYF. In nucleotides, the CDR3 is TGTGCCAGCAGCTTAGGGGGGACTAGCGGGAGTAGGGAGACCCAGTACTTC. The J gene is TRBJ2-5, the V gene TRBV11-2; TRBD2 matches at 14 bases. In germline, CDR1 is SGHAT, CDR2 FQNNGV. J was trimmed by 5 bases and V by 1 base; bases with no gene match: 6. The CDR3 runs to 17 residues.